The 27 T cell receptor beta chains in this list originate from one sample, sequenced in a study of CD8+ T cells in alopecia areata. Documented treatment: oral pan-JAK inhibitor, 5-10 mg twice daily. cDNA prepared by RNA extraction and subsequent reverse transcription served as the template for sequencing. Sequenced by immunoSEQ multiplex PCR; TCRdb stores in-frame clones only, minus some. Here the sample spans approximately 280,000 clones, 55% to 75% being singletons. The sample in question was CD4+ T cells sorted from blood, obtained at week 24, from a patient treated with tofacitinib. The receptor source for this set is a human donor with alopecia areata.

The chain employs TRBV27 and TRBJ2-2; unclear D gene. Trimming cost V 5 bases and J 0 bases, with 4 bases left between them. Germline CDR1 MNHEY, CDR2 SMNVEV (reference sequence). The CDR3 extends over 13 amino acids. The CDR3 sequence: CASSRANTGELFF. Here the CDR3 DNA reads TGTGCCAGCAGTAGAGCGAACACCGGGGAGCTGTTTTTT.

This clone was seen more than once but under ten times. V usage is TRBV5-1 and J usage is TRBJ2-1, with D maybe TRBD1 (6 bases). The CDR3 spans 15 residues. Germline values: CDR1 SGHRS, CDR2 YFSETQ. Trimming pared 0 bases from V and 7 bases from J, leaving 14 bases between. The CDR3 loop is CASSLAALQGNEQFF. The CDR3 nucleotides are TGCGCCAGCAGCTTGGCCGCCCTTCAGGGGAATGAGCAGTTCTTC. Based on the CDR3 plus reference TRBV5-1 and TRBJ2-1, the full variable domain is KAGVTQTPRYLIKTRGQQVTLSCSPISGHRSVSWYQQTPGQGLQFLFEYFSETQRNKGNFPGRFSGRQFSNSRSEMNVSTLELGDSALYLCASSLAALQGNEQFFGPGTRLTVL.

The chain recombines TRBV5-1 with TRBJ2-3; D is perhaps TRBD1 (5 bases). This CDR3 region has 16 residues. V lost 4 bases, J lost 1 base, and 16 bases lay in between. Germline CDR1 and CDR2: SGHRS and YFSETQ. The CDR3 DNA sequence: TGCGCCAGCAGCCTACCTCGGGCAGGGCGCACAGATACGCAGTATTTT. Protein product: CASSLPRAGRTDTQYF.

This chain joins TRBV29-1 and TRBJ1-2; no firm D call. The ends were cut back, 2 bases at V and 6 bases at J, with 7 bases in the middle. The CDR3 covers 11 residues. In germline, CDR1 is SQVTM, CDR2 ANQGSEA. CDR3 residues: CSVESLNGYTF. The CDR3 coding sequence is TGCAGCGTTGAATCCCTGAATGGCTACACCTTC.

The V and J genes are TRBV4-3 and TRBJ2-5; D not resolved. Germline CDR1 is LGHNA and CDR2 is YSLEER. The CDR3 runs 14 residues. The V and J ends lost 4 bases and 0 bases respectively, with 9 bases between them. The chain's CDR3 is CASSLHSHQETQYF. CDR3 coding DNA: TGCGCCAGCAGCCTTCACAGCCACCAAGAGACCCAGTACTTC.

This clone was seen more than once but under ten times. This rearrangement joins TRBV10-3 to TRBJ2-7; D assignment may be TRBD1 or TRBD2 (5 bases each). Germline assignment: CDR1 ENHRY and CDR2 SYGVKD. V was clipped by 6 bases and J by 6 bases, with 15 bases between them. The CDR3 covers 13 residues. CDR3 nucleotides: TGTGCCATCAGAGAGAGGGGAGCAGGCGAGCAGTACTTC. This translates into CAIRERGAGEQYF.

The V and J genes are TRBV7-9 and TRBJ2-1; the D gene is possibly TRBD1 (6 bases). Germline V gene lookup returns CDR1 SEHNR and CDR2 FQNEAQ (reference sequence). V was shortened by 8 bases and J by 9 bases, with 20 bases between the two germline ends. The CDR3 length is 14 residues. CDR3 nucleotides: TGTGCCAGCGACAAGGGGCAGGGGCTTGGTGAGCAGTTCTTC. Translated: CASDKGQGLGEQFF.

This clone was picked up one time. This rearrangement joins TRBV2 to TRBJ1-4; unclear D gene. The CDR3 consists of 15 residues. The V gene's germline CDR1 is SNHLY and CDR2 FYNNEI. V was cut by 8 bases and J by 5 bases, with 18 bases left in between. The CDR3 sequence: CASERERIANEKLFF. CDR3 coding DNA: TGTGCCAGCGAACGGGAGAGGATCGCAAATGAAAAACTGTTTTTT.

CDR3 loop: CASSLPRGPEKLFF. The CDR3 bases are TGTGCCAGCAGCTTGCCCAGGGGGCCTGAAAAACTGTTTTTT. This chain joins TRBV5-8 and TRBJ1-4; TRBD1 aligns across 8 bases. Looked up from germline, CDR1 is SGHTS and CDR2 is YDEGEE. The CDR3 extends over 14 amino acids. The V gene end was trimmed by 1 base and the J gene end by 7 bases; junction bases not matched to a gene: 3.

V is TRBV2 and J is TRBJ2-7, with D perhaps matching TRBD1 or TRBD2 (5 bases each). CDR1 and CDR2 (germline): SNHLY, FYNNEI. Trimming shortened V by 6 bases and J by 0 bases, and 12 bases separated the two germline ends. The CDR3 sequence is 14 residues long. For the CDR3, the DNA is TGTGCCAGCAGGACCGGGACGGACTCCTACGAGCAGTACTTC. Amino acid sequence: CASRTGTDSYEQYF.

The CDR3 sequence is CASSPSGSGSSKETQYF. CDR3 DNA sequence: TGTGCCAGCAGCCCCTCCGGCTCCGGGAGCTCTAAAGAGACCCAGTACTTC. The chain couples TRBV4-2 to TRBJ2-5, with D possibly TRBD2 on 6 matching bases. The germline V gene encodes CDR1 LGHNA and CDR2 YNFKEQ. The CDR3 length is 17 residues. V lost 4 bases, J lost 3 bases, and 21 bases lay in between.

The CDR3 protein is CSVGGGTGLANTEAFF. The CDR3 nucleotides are TGCAGCGTTGGAGGAGGGACAGGTTTGGCGAACACTGAAGCTTTCTTT. This chain connects TRBV29-1 to TRBJ1-1, with TRBD1 matching 8 bases. This CDR3 comprises 16 residues. CDR1 and CDR2 (germline): SQVTM, ANQGSEA. V dropped 4 bases and J dropped 1; count of bases not matched to a gene: 11.

This rearrangement joins TRBV5-1 to TRBJ2-7, with 11 bases lining up with TRBD1. After removal of 3 bases from V and 7 bases from J, the junction contained 9 bases not matched to a gene. The CDR3 is 15 amino acids. Germline CDR1 and CDR2: SGHRS and YFSETQ. CDR3 region: CASSSSGQGAREQYF. Written as DNA, the CDR3 is TGCGCCAGCAGCTCGTCAGGACAGGGGGCACGGGAGCAGTACTTC.

The chain uses TRBV23-1 and TRBJ2-5; D is undetermined. TRBV23-1 is identified as an open reading frame with a role that is uncertain. The CDR3 extends over 15 amino acids. V was clipped by 2 bases and J by 1 base, with 11 bases between them. This chain's CDR3 is CASSQVTALQETQYF. DNA for the CDR3: TGCGCCAGCAGTCAAGTCACGGCCCTCCAAGAGACCCAGTACTTC.

This clone was observed a few times. This chain connects TRBV29-1 to TRBJ2-5; D is tentatively TRBD1 or TRBD2 (5 bases each). The CDR3 length is 13 residues. In germline, CDR1 is SQVTM, CDR2 ANQGSEA. The V and J ends lost 6 bases and 7 bases respectively, with 18 bases between them. The CDR3 region is CSVRGRSEGTQYF. In nucleotides, the CDR3 is TGCAGCGTAAGGGGACGGAGCGAGGGGACCCAGTACTTC. Combining the CDR3 with reference TRBV29-1 and TRBJ2-5 gives the whole variable domain SAVISQKPSRDICQRGTSLTIQCQVDSQVTMMFWYRQQPGQSLTLIATANQGSEATYESGFVIDKFPISRPNLTFSTLTVSNMSPEDSSIYLCSVRGRSEGTQYFGPGTRLLVL.

A remark on this clone: This specimen includes other DNA sequences encoding the same CDR3. The chain carries TRBV20-1 and TRBJ2-7, with D maybe TRBD1 (5 bases). Germline CDR1 reads DFQATT; CDR2 reads SNEGSKA (reference sequence). The CDR3 runs to 11 residues. V was trimmed by 6 bases and J by 3 bases, leaving 9 bases between them. CDR3 residues: CSALDSYEQYF. DNA for the CDR3: TGCAGTGCCCTTGACAGCTACGAGCAGTACTTC.

This chain connects TRBV7-3 to TRBJ2-1; 12 positions match TRBD2. Germline CDR1 reads SGHTA; CDR2 reads FQGTGA. The CDR3 totals 15 residues. The V segment lost 5 bases and the J segment 8 bases; nucleotides outside the gene matches: 7. CDR3 loop: CASSPLAGGRYEQFF. CDR3 coding DNA: TGTGCCAGCAGCCCTCTAGCGGGGGGGCGTTATGAGCAGTTCTTC. The whole variable domain, filled in from reference TRBV7-3 and TRBJ2-1, reads GAGVSQTPSNKVTEKGKYVELRCDPISGHTALYWYRQSLGQGPEFLIYFQGTGAADDSGLPNDRFFAVRPEGSVSTLKIQRTERGDSAVYLCASSPLAGGRYEQFFGPGTRLTVL.

This chain links TRBV25-1 with TRBJ2-6; TRBD1 agrees at 7 bases. Germline CDR1 and CDR2: MGHDK and SYGVNS. CDR3 length: 17 amino acids. The V segment lost 2 bases and the J segment 0 bases; nucleotides outside the gene matches: 4. This CDR3 is CASSENRGYSGANVLTF. CDR3 nucleotides: TGTGCCAGCAGTGAAAACAGGGGTTACTCTGGGGCCAACGTCCTGACTTTC.

V is TRBV4-2 and J is TRBJ2-7; tentatively, D is TRBD1 or TRBD2 (5 bases each). The length of the CDR3 is 13 residues. Germline CDR1 LGHNA, CDR2 YNFKEQ. The ends were cut back, 0 bases at V and 8 bases at J, with 11 bases in the middle. The CDR3 reads CASSQDLPGQQYF. As DNA, the CDR3 is TGTGCCAGCAGCCAAGACCTACCGGGACAGCAGTACTTC.

The V and J genes are TRBV7-2 and TRBJ2-5; D is perhaps TRBD1 (6 bases). The CDR3 extends over 16 amino acids. Germline lookup yields CDR1 SGHTA and CDR2 FQGNSA. V was cut by 4 bases and J by 1 base, with 16 bases left in between. CDR3 nucleotide sequence: TGTGCCAGCAGCTCCCCCGGGACACTCACCCAAGAGACCCAGTACTTC. This gives the protein CASSSPGTLTQETQYF.

This chain joins TRBV6-6 and TRBJ2-7; D might be TRBD1 (5 bases). The CDR3 totals 12 residues. Looked up from germline, CDR1 is MNHNY and CDR2 is SVGAGI (reference sequence). The germline V and J ends were trimmed by 7 bases and 1 base, with 8 bases remaining between them. The CDR3 spells CASNQGSYEQYF. CDR3 coding DNA: TGTGCCAGCAACCAGGGTTCCTACGAGCAGTACTTC.

This clone was observed many times. This chain joins TRBV4-3 and TRBJ2-2; D may correspond to TRBD1 or TRBD2 (5 bases each). V was clipped by 4 bases and J by 0 bases, with 6 bases between them. This CDR3 is 14 amino acids long. Germline values: CDR1 LGHNA, CDR2 YSLEER. CDR3 region: CASSRDPNTGELFF. In DNA, the CDR3 is TGCGCCAGCAGCCGGGACCCGAACACCGGGGAGCTGTTTTTT.

This clone was detected only a few times. The chain uses TRBV7-3 and TRBJ2-5; D is uncertain. Trimming removed 2 bases at V and 5 bases at J, with 9 bases between. There are 13 residues in the CDR3. The germline V gene has CDR1 SGHTA and CDR2 FQGTGA. The CDR3 nucleotides are TGTGCCAGCAGCTTATCAAGAGGCGAGACCCAGTACTTC. It codes for CASSLSRGETQYF.

The V and J genes are TRBV7-2 and TRBJ1-2; D gene uncertain. Looked up from germline, CDR1 is SGHTA and CDR2 is FQGNSA. The CDR3 loop spans 13 amino acids. The V and J ends lost 5 bases and 8 bases respectively, with 15 bases between them. CDR3 nucleotides: TGTGCCAGCAGCCATTCTAAATCGGGAGGCTACACCTTC. It yields the protein CASSHSKSGGYTF.

In this sample, this clone turned up a few times. The CDR3 loop reads CASSYPQDRDFGYTF. The CDR3 DNA sequence: TGTGCCAGCAGTTACCCCCAGGACAGGGATTTCGGCTACACCTTC. The V and J genes are TRBV6-6 and TRBJ1-2; 8 bases align to TRBD1. From germline, CDR1 is MNHNY and CDR2 SVGAGI (reference sequence). There are 15 residues in the CDR3. Trimming removed 2 bases from V and 8 bases from J; junction bases left unmatched: 10.

The chain has TRBV4-1 and TRBJ2-2, with 8 bases matching TRBD1. J gave up 3 bases and V 0 bases, and 6 bases lay outside the gene matches. This CDR3 is 17 amino acids long. Germline lookup yields CDR1 MGHRA and CDR2 YSYEKL. Here the CDR3 DNA reads TGCGCCAGCAGCCAAGAACGGAGACAGGGGTACACCGGGGAGCTGTTTTTT. Its protein product is CASSQERRQGYTGELFF.

The chain has TRBV29-1 and TRBJ2-6, with D uncertain. This CDR3 is 14 amino acids long. From germline, CDR1 is SQVTM and CDR2 ANQGSEA. With 2 bases removed from V and 4 bases from J, the gap between germline ends came to 9 bases. The CDR3 protein is CSVETVTGANVLTF. The CDR3, as DNA: TGCAGCGTTGAAACAGTTACCGGGGCCAACGTCCTGACTTTC.